The sequence of this T cell receptor beta chain was determined in a study of blood T cell repertoires in COVID-19. The method was immunoSEQ multiplex PCR; TCRdb's version includes in-frame clones alone and lacks a portion of them. The table has around 190,000 clones, 75% to 85% seen once. The study drew participants aged about 18 to 90 years from 20 to 30 US areas. Germline values: CDR1 SGHAT, CDR2 FQNNGV. This CDR3 comprises 14 residues. V gave up 2 bases and J gave up 4 bases, with 11 bases separating them. The sequence was collected from a woman aged 50 to 60 with acute COVID-19. The chain joins TRBV11-2 to TRBJ2-5; D is uncertain. Sequencing input: PBMCs or T cells enriched from blood (not recorded which). CDR3 protein: CASSLLNPGETQYF. The CDR3 region has the DNA TGTGCCAGCAGCTTATTGAATCCGGGAGAGACCCAGTACTTC.